The entry that follows covers one TCR beta chain sequence. The antigen remains undetermined. Study conclusions and caveats: Whole repertoires were not studied in the larger cohort, only one V-J beta rearrangement. Greatest tumor Treg TCR overlap was with tumor naive CD4+ cells.

After constant-region reverse-primer amplification, full-length variable regions underwent semi-nested PCR with Nested Universal Primer A. MiXCR, run by TCRdb on the 5' RACE reads, gives a single entry per CDR3 protein. The table includes tens of thousands of distinct CDR3 sequences, about a quarter detected once. The sequence was obtained from a female donor with breast cancer. Source material: naive CD4+ T cells sorted from a lymph node. This sample's subset: naive CD4+ T cells, CD4+CD45RA+CD25-.

The CDR3: CSARDSETAVPQHF. CDR3 nucleotides: TGCAGTGCTAGAGATAGTGAGACCGCCGTGCCCCAGCATTTT. The chain is built from TRBV20-1 and TRBJ1-5; D uncertain. Looked up from germline, CDR1 is DFQATT and CDR2 is SNEGSKA (reference sequence). The CDR3 totals 14 residues. The ends were cut back, 0 bases at V and 9 bases at J, with 15 bases in the middle.